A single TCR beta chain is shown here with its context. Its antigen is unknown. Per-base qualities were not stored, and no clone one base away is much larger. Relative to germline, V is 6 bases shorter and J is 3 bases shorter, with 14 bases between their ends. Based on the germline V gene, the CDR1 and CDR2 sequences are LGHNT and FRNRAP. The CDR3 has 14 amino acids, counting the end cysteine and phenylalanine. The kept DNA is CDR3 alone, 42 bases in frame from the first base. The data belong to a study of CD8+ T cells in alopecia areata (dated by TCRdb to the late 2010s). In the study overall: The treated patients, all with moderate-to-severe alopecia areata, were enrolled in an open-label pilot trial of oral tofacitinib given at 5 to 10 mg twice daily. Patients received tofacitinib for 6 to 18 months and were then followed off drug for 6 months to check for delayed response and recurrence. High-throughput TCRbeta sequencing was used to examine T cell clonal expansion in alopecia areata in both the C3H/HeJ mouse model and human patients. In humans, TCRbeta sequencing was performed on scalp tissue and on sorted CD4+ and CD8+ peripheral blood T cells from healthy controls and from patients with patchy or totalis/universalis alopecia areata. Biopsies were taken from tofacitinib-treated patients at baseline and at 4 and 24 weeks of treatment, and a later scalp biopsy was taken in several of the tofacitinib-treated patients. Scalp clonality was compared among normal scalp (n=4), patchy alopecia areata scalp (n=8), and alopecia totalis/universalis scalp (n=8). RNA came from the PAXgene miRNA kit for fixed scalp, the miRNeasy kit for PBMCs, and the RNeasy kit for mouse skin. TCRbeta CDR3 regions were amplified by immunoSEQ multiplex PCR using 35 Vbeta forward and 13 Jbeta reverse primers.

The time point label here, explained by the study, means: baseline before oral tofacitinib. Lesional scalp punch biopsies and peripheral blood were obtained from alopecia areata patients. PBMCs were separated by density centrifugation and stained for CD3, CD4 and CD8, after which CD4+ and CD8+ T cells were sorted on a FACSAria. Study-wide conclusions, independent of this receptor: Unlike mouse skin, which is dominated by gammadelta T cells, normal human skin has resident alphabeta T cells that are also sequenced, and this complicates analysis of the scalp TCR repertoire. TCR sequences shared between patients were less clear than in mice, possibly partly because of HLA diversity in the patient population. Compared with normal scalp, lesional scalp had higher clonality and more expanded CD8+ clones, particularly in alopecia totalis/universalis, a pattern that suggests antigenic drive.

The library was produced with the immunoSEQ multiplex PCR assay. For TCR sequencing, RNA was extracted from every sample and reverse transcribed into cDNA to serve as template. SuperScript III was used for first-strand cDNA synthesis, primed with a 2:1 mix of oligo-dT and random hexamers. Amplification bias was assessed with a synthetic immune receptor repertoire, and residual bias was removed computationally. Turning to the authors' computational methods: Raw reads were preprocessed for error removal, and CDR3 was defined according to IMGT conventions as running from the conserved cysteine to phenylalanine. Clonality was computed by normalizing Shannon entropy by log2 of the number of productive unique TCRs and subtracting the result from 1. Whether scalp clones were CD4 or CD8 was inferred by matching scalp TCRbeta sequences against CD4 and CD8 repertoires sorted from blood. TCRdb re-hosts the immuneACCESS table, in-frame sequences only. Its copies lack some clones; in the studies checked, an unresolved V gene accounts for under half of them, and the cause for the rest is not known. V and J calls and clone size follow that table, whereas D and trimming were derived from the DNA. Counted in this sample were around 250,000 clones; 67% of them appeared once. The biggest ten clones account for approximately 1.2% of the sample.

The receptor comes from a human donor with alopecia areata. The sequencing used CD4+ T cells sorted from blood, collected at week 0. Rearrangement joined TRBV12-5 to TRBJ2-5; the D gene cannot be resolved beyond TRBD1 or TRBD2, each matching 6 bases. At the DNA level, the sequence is TGTGCTAGTGGCCCTCGGAGGGGGGAAGAGACCCAGTACTTC. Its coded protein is CASGPRRGEETQYF. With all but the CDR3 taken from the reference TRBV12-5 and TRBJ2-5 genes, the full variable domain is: DARVTQTPRHKVTEMGQEVTMRCQPILGHNTVFWYRQTMMQGLELLAYFRNRAPLDDSGMPKDRFSAEMPDATLATLKIQPSEPRDSAVYFCASGPRRGEETQYFGPGTRLLVL.